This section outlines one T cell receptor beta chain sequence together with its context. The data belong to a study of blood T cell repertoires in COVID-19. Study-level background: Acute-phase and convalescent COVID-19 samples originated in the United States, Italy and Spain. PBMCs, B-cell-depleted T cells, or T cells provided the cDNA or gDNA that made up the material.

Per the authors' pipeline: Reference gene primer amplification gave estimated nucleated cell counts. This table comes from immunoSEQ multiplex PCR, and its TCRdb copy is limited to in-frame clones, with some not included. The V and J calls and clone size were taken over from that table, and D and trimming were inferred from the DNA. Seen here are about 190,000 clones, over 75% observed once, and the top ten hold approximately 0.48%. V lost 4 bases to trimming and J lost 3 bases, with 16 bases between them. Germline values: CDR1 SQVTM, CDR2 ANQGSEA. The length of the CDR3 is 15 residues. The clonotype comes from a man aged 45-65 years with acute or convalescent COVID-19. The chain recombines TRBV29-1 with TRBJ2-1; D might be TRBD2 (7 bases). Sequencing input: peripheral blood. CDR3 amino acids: CSVGGLADRYNEQFF. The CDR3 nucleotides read TGCAGCGTTGGGGGGCTAGCGGACCGCTACAATGAGCAGTTCTTC.